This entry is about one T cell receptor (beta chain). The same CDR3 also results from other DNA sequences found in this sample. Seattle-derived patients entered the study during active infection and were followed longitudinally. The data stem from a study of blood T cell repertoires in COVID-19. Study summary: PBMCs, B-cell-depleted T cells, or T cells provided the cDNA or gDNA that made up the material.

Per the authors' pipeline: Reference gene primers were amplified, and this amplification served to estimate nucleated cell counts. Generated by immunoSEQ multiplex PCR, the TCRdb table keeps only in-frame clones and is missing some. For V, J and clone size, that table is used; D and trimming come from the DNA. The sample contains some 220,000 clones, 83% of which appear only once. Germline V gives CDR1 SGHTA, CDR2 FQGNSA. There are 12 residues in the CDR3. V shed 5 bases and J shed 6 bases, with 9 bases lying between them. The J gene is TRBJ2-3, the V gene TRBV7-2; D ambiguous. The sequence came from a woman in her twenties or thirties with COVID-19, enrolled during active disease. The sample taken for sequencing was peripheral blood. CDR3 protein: CASSPSRDTQYF. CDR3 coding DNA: TGTGCCAGCAGCCCTTCCAGGGATACGCAGTATTTT.